This TCR beta chain was retrieved from a study of CD8+CD57+ T cells in acquired aplastic anemia. Turning to the study itself: An average of roughly 3 ug of DNA was obtained from sorted CD4+ and CD8+ cells.

General study results and limits: Patients shared 25 to 35 CD8+ CDR3 sequences with controls.

The template used for profiling TCR beta VDJ and CDR3 was genomic DNA. TCRdb recomputed calls from the reads with MiXCR, one row per CDR3 protein. The sample has under 200,000 distinct CDR3 sequences; 64% are singletons. CDR1 and CDR2 from the germline V gene are DFQATT and SNEGSKA (reference sequence). V trimming: 4 bases; J trimming: 4 bases; junction bases outside the gene matches: 1. The length of the CDR3 is 12 residues. Note on this clonotype: What it binds is unknown.

This clonotype was obtained from a human donor with severe aplastic anemia or a healthy control (not recorded which). The chain uses TRBV20-1 and TRBJ2-5, with 9 bases lining up with TRBD1. The sequencing sample was made of sorted CD4+, CD8+, or CD8+CD57+ T cells (not recorded which) from PBMCs. In DNA form, the CDR3 reads TGCAGTGCTACGGACAGGGGAGAGACCCAGTACTTC. Residues: CSATDRGETQYF.